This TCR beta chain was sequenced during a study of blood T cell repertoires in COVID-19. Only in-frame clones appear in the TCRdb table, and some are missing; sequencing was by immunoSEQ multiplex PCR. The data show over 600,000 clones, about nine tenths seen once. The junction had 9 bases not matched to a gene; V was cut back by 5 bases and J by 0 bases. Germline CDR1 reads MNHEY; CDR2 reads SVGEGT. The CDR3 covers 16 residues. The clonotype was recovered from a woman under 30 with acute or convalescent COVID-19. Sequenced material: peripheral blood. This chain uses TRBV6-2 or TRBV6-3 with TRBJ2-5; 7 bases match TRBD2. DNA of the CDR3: TGTGCCAGCAGTGCCGCTAGCGGAAACTACCAAGAGACCCAGTACTTC. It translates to CASSAASGNYQETQYF.